This paragraph covers one T cell receptor beta chain sequence. Germline CDR1 reads LNHDA; CDR2 reads SQIVND (reference sequence). Trimming cost V 3 bases and J 7 bases; bases outside gene matches: 4. CDR3 length: 14 amino acids. The treatment denotes: randomized to nivolumab then ipilimumab (arm A) or the reverse (arm B). Sorted cells were live CD3+CD8+, lacking CD19 and CD56, from PBMCs. These data come from a study of sequential checkpoint blockade in melanoma. Sequencing was performed with immunoSEQ multiplex PCR; in TCRdb, only in-frame clones are kept and a portion is missing. This table has more than 15,000 clones, 70% appearing once.

The chain uses TRBV19 and TRBJ2-1; TRBD2 matches at 9 bases. Here the sequenced sample was CD8+ T cells sorted from blood (inferred from file names), taken from a patient given nivolumab and ipilimumab in sequence. The sequence came from a human donor with melanoma. The CDR3 here is CASSITSGFNEQFF. CDR3 DNA: TGTGCCAGTAGTATCACTAGCGGGTTTAATGAGCAGTTCTTC.